These 18 T cell receptor beta chains were all obtained from the same sample, sequenced in a study of metastatic and nonmetastatic thyroid tumors. No treatment had been given to any patient before thyroid surgery. TCRdb re-called the PCR reads through MiXCR. The sample has around 27,000 clones, 20% to 30% seen once. The material sequenced was blood. Receptor source: a female donor with papillary thyroid cancer or a benign thyroid nodule (not recorded which). Some clones in this sample may be carry-over from other donors' samples.

This clone appeared a few times. The chain has TRBV19 and TRBJ1-6; D remains ambiguous. V was pared by 4 bases and J by 7 bases, with 8 bases between. CDR1 LNHDA and CDR2 SQIVND come from the germline V gene (reference sequence). The CDR3 sequence is 13 residues long. The CDR3 is CASSRPGNSPLHF. The CDR3 nucleotides are TGTGCCAGTAGTAGGCCCGGCAATTCACCCCTCCACTTT.

This clone is medium-sized in the sample. This chain uses TRBV7-2 with TRBJ2-7; tentatively, D is TRBD1 (5 bases). This CDR3 has 12 residues. V was clipped by 2 bases and J by 6 bases, with 8 bases between them. Germline CDR1 and CDR2: SGHTA and FQGNSA. The CDR3 here is CASSLIRGEQYF. The DNA for the CDR3 is TGTGCCAGCAGCTTAATTAGGGGCGAGCAGTACTTC.

This clone qualifies as medium-sized. The rearrangement uses TRBV28 and TRBJ1-6; TRBD1 might be the D (5 bases). V gave up 3 bases and J gave up 10 bases, with 13 bases separating them. CDR1 is MDHEN, CDR2 SYDVKM, per germline. CDR3 length equals 14 residues. The CDR3 bases are TGTGCCAGCAGTTTTTTGGGGGTTTTATCACCCCTCCACTTT. It codes for CASSFLGVLSPLHF.

To note about this clone: Compared with germline, one end of the junction differs, possibly owing to a read error. The rearrangement uses TRBV7-9 and TRBJ2-1; the match to TRBD1 covers 12 bases. The CDR3 runs 14 residues. CDR1 SEHNR and CDR2 FQNEAQ come from the germline V gene (reference sequence). The CDR3 DNA reads TGCTCCAGCAGCTCCGGGACAGGGGGCTATGAGCAGTTCTTC. This translates into CSSSSGTGGYEQFF.

Turning to this clone: Its ends do not fully match the called genes, so a read error is possible. This chain joins TRBV19 and TRBJ2-5, with 11 positions matching TRBD2. Germline V gives CDR1 LNHDA, CDR2 SQIVND (reference sequence). This CDR3 contains 15 residues. The CDR3 protein is CAISLTSGSLETQYF. The CDR3 DNA follows: TGTGCCATTAGTCTTACTAGCGGGAGTCTTGAGACCCAGTACTTC.

There are many counts of this clone. This chain connects TRBV29-1 to TRBJ2-5; TRBD2 might be the D (6 bases). CDR1 is SQVTM and CDR2 is ANQGSEA in the germline V gene. This CDR3 contains 12 residues. V was trimmed by 6 bases and J by 5 bases, leaving 13 bases between them. This CDR3 reads CSVRLVAETQYF. The CDR3 region has the DNA TGCAGCGTGCGACTAGTAGCGGAGACCCAGTACTTC.

The V gene is TRBV20-1, the J gene TRBJ1-6; no reliable D call. Germline loops: CDR1 DFQATT, CDR2 SNEGSKA (reference sequence). The CDR3 has 15 residues. V dropped 2 bases and J dropped 6 bases, with 14 bases sitting between them. The CDR3 coding sequence is TGCAGTGCTAGACCTCCCCGGACCGCTAATTCACCCCTCCACTTT. Protein sequence: CSARPPRTANSPLHF.

This clone is judged medium-sized. The chain employs TRBV27 and TRBJ1-3; 7 bases are shared with TRBD1. The CDR3 contains 16 residues. The J segment lost 4 bases and the V segment lost 1 base, leaving 7 bases of the junction unmatched. Germline CDR1 and CDR2: MNHEY and SMNVEV (reference sequence). DNA of the CDR3: TGTGCCAGCAGTTTATACGGGACAGAAAAAGGAAACACCATATATTTT. It codes for CASSLYGTEKGNTIYF.

This clone was seen repeatedly, ten times or more. The chain recombines TRBV7-6 with TRBJ2-3; D is possibly TRBD2 (6 bases). The CDR3 spans 16 residues. Trimming took 5 bases from V and 6 from J, leaving 21 bases between them. CDR1 SGHVS and CDR2 FNYEAQ come from the germline V gene. CDR3 sequence (DNA): TGTGCCAGCAGCCGAGCGTGGGGAGGCGGACGGGATACGCAGTATTTT. Its translation: CASSRAWGGGRDTQYF.

This clone is medium-sized (0.01 to 0.1%) in the sample. The chain carries TRBV6-1 and TRBJ1-2; D is perhaps TRBD1 (5 bases). The CDR3 is 12 residues long. CDR1 is MNHNS and CDR2 is SASEGT in the germline V gene. Trimming removed 4 bases from V and 8 bases from J, with 11 bases in between. CDR3 sequence reads: CASSGGTAGYTF. The CDR3 bases are TGTGCCAGCAGTGGCGGGACGGCCGGCTACACCTTC.

This clone was picked up many times. The chain links TRBV12-3 or TRBV12-4 to TRBJ1-1; tentatively, D is TRBD1 (6 bases). V gave up 2 bases and J gave up 9 bases, with 13 bases separating them. This CDR3 has 13 amino acids. The DNA of the CDR3 is TGTGCCAGCAGTTTAATAGGACAGTTTAAAGCTTTCTTT. Translated: CASSLIGQFKAFF.

In its sample, this clone was seen many times. The V and J genes are TRBV6-2 or TRBV6-3 and TRBJ2-7; 12 bases are shared with TRBD1. The germline gives CDR1 MNHEY, CDR2 SVGEGT. Unmatched junction bases numbered 6, after V lost 6 bases and J lost 3 bases. There are 15 residues in the CDR3. DNA of the CDR3: TGTGCCAGCAGGACCGGGACAGGGGGCAACTACGAGCAGTACTTC. As protein: CASRTGTGGNYEQYF.

This clone was observed many times. This rearrangement joins TRBV7-6 to TRBJ1-5, with 7 bases matching TRBD1. The CDR3 covers 19 residues. Germline lookup yields CDR1 SGHVS and CDR2 FNYEAQ. Trimming removed 0 bases from V and 6 bases from J; junction bases left unmatched: 17. CDR3 sequence reads: CASSLAYLTGRLEVQPQHF. DNA of the CDR3: TGTGCCAGCAGCTTAGCATATCTGACAGGGAGGTTGGAGGTTCAGCCCCAGCATTTT.

To note about this clone: The junction does not match germline at one end; this may be a read error. The rearrangement links TRBV11-2 to TRBJ2-2; D assignment may be TRBD1 or TRBD2 (5 bases each). The CDR3 totals 16 residues. Germline V gene sequence: CDR1 SGHAT, CDR2 FQNNGV. The CDR3 loop reads CANSLVSSSGTVELFF. CDR3 DNA sequence: TGTGCCAACAGCTTAGTCTCTAGCTCGGGGACCGTTGAGCTGTTTTTT.

The chain uses TRBV4-3 and TRBJ2-7; a weak D match, TRBD1 (5 bases). There are 15 residues in the CDR3. The V end lost 5 bases, the J end lost 1 base, and 15 bases lay between the germline ends. CDR1 and CDR2 from the germline V gene are LGHNA and YSLEER. The CDR3 bases are TGCGCCAGCAGCAAAGGCAGGGTAGCTTCCTACGAGCAGTACTTC. Residues: CASSKGRVASYEQYF.

Ten or more counts support this clone. The rearrangement joins TRBV28 to TRBJ2-7; D is perhaps TRBD2 (6 bases). The CDR3 loop spans 14 amino acids. Trimming shortened V by 3 bases and J by 0 bases, and 9 bases separated the two germline ends. Germline assignment: CDR1 MDHEN and CDR2 SYDVKM. The CDR3 is CASSLAGSSYEQYF. The CDR3, as DNA: TGTGCCAGCAGTTTGGCGGGAAGCTCCTACGAGCAGTACTTC.

About this clone: It may be a read error: a sequence one base away is much more abundant. V is TRBV7-8 and J is TRBJ2-5; unclear D gene. Between the trimmed V and J ends, which lost 2 bases and 2 bases, there was a span of 15 bases. Germline V gene lookup returns CDR1 SGHVS and CDR2 FQNEAQ. The CDR3 spans 16 residues. CDR3 loop: CASSLCWANLQETQYF. CDR3 nucleotides: TGTGCCAGCAGCTTATGTTGGGCTAACCTACAAGAGACCCAGTACTTC.

In this sample, this clone turned up a few times. A read error is possible here, since a much larger clone lies one base away. The chain uses TRBV10-3 and TRBJ2-1, with 7 bases aligning to TRBD2. This CDR3 contains 14 residues. CDR1 and CDR2 from the germline V gene are ENHRY and SYGVKD. V lost 10 bases, J lost 9 bases, and 15 bases stayed unmatched. Here the CDR3 DNA reads TGTGCCACCGGGAGAGGGGCGGGGGATAGTGAGCAGTTCTTC. It specifies CATGRGAGDSEQFF.